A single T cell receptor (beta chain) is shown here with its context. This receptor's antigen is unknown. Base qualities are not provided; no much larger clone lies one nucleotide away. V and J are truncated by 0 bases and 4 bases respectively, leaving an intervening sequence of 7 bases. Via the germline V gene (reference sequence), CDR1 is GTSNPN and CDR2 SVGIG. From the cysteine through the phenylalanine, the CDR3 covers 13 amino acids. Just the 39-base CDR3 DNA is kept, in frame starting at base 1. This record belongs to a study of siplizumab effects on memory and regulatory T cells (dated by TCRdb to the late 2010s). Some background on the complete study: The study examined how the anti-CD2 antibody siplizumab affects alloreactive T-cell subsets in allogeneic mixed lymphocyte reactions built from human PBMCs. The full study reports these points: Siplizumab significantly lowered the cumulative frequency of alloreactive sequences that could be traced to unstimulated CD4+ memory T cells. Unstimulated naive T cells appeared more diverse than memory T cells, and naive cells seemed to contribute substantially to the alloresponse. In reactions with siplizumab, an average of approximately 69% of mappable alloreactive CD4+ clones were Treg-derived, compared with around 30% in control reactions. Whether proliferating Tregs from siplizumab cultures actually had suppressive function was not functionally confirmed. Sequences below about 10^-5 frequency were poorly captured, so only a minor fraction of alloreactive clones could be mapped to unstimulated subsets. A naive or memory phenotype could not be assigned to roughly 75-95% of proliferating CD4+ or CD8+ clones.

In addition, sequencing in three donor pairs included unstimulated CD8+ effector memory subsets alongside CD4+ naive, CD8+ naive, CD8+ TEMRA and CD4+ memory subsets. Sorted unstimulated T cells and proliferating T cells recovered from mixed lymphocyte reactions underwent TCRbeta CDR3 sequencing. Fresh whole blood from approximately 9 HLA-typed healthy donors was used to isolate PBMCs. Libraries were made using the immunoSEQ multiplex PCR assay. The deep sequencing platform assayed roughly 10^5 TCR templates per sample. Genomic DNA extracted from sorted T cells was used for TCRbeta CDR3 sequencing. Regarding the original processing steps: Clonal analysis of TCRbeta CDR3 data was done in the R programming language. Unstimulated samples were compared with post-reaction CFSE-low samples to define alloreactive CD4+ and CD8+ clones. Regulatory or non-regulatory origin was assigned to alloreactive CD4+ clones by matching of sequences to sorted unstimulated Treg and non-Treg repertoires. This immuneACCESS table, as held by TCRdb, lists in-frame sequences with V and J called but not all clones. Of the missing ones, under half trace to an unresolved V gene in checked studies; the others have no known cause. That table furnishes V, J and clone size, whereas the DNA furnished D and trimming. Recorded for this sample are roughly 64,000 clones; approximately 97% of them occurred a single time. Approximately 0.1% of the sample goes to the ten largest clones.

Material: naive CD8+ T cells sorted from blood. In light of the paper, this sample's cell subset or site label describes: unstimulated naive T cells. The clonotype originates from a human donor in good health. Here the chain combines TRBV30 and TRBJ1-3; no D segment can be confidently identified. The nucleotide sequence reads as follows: TGTGCCTGGAGTGTAATTGAGGGAAACACCATATATTTT. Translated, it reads CAWSVIEGNTIYF.